This T cell receptor (beta chain) was captured by sequencing in a study of shared clonotypes between healthy human individuals. This CDR3 is built from 13 residues. CDR1 and CDR2 (germline): LNHDA, SQIVND (reference sequence). Trimming cost V 3 bases and J 8 bases, with 10 bases left between them. Sequencing used immunoSEQ multiplex PCR; TCRdb keeps in-frame clones, though not all of them. The data show about 1.5 million clones, roughly 98% seen once. Recent vaccinations or acute infections were absent in the healthy HIV-negative adult donors. The source of this sequence is a young man in good health. Sequenced material: naive CD4+ T cells sorted from blood. Subset described: CD45RA+ positively selected. This chain connects TRBV19 to TRBJ2-2, with D perhaps matching TRBD2 (5 bases). The CDR3, as DNA: TGTGCCAGTAGTATTATCGAGGGTGGGGAGCTGTTTTTT. It codes for CASSIIEGGELFF. Together with reference TRBV19 and TRBJ2-2, the CDR3 gives the full variable domain: DGGITQSPKYLFRKEGQNVTLSCEQNLNHDAMYWYRQDPGQGLRLIYYSQIVNDFQKGDIAEGYSVSREKKESFPLTVTSAQKNPTAFYLCASSIIEGGELFFGEGSRLTVL.